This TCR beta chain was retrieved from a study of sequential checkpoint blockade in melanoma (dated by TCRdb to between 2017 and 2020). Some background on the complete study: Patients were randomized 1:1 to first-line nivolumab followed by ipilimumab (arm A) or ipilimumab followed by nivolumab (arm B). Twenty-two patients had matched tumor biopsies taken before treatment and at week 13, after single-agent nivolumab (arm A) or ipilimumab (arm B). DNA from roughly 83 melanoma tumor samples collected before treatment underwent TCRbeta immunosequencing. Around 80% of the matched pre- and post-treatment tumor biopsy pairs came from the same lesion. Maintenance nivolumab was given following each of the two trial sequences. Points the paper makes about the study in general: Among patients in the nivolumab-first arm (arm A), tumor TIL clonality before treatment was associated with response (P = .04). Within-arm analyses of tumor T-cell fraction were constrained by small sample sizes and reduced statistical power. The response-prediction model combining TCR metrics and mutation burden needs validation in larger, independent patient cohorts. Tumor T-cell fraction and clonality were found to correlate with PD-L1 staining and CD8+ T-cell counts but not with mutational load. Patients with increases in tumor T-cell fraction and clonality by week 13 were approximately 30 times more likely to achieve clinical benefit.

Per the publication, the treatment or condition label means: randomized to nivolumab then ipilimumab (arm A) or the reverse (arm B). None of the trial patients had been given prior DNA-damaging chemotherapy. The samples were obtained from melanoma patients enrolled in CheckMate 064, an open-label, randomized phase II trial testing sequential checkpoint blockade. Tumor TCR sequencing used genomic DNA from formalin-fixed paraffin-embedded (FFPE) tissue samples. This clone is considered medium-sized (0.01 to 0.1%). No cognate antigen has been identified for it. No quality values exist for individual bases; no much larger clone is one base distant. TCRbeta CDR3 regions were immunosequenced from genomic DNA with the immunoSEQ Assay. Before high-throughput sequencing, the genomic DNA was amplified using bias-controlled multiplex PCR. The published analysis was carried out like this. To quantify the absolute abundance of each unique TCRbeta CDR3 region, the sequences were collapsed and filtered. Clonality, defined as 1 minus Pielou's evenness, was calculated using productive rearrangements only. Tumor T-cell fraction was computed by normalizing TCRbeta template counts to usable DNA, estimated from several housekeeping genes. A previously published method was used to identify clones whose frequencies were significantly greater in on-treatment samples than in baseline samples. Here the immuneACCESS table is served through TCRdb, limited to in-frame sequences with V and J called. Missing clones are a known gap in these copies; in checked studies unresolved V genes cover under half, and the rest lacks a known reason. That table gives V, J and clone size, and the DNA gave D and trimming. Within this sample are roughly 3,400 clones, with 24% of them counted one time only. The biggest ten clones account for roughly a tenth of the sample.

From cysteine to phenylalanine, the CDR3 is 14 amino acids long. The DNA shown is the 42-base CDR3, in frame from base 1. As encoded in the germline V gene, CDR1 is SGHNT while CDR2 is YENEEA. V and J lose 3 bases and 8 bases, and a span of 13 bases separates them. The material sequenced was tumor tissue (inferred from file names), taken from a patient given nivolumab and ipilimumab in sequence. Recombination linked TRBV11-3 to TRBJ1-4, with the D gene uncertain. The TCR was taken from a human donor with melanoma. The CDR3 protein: CASSFGVGQEKLFF. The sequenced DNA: TGTGCCAGCAGCTTTGGGGTTGGCCAGGAAAAACTGTTTTTT. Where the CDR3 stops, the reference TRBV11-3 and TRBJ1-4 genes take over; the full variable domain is EAGVVQSPRYKIIEKKQPVAFWCNPISGHNTLYWYLQNLGQGPELLIRYENEEAVDDSQLPKDRFSAERLKGVDSTLKIQPAELGDSAVYLCASSFGVGQEKLFFGSGTQLSVL.